A selection of T cell receptor beta chains follows, all from one sample in a study of blood T cells in healthy people across ages. TCRdb ran MiXCR on the 5' RACE reads and lists one entry per CDR3 protein. This table holds about 1.8 million distinct CDR3 sequences, 49% found once. The sequenced material came from blood. These receptors all come from a woman aged 40 to 55 in good health. Both conserved end residues are part of each CDR3. Each record gives: J gene, V gene, CDR3 protein.

TRBJ2-1 TRBV19 CASLRLAGGPNEQFF
TRBJ1-1 TRBV24-1 CATSDAGTGDGAFF
TRBJ1-5 TRBV6-2/TRBV6-3 CASRRLITSSYSNQPQHF
TRBJ2-4 TRBV5-1 CASSLEEGSNVQYF
TRBJ2-5 TRBV27 CASALGGRAETQYF
TRBJ2-1 TRBV20-1 CSAYRTSGGAYNEQFF
TRBJ2-1 TRBV6-2/TRBV6-3 CASSRTGGFNEQFF
TRBJ2-7 TRBV6-2/TRBV6-3 CASSYYGATYEQYF
TRBJ2-3 TRBV9 CASSRAPSDTQYF
TRBJ2-7 TRBV7-2 CASSDPTMQYF
TRBJ2-1 TRBV15 CATSRDGFGTANEQFF
TRBJ2-1 TRBV27 CASRKVLNEQFF
TRBJ1-2 TRBV20-1 CSARGLGGYTF
TRBJ2-1 TRBV12-3/TRBV12-4 CASSSGLVVDEQFF
TRBJ2-5 TRBV5-5 CASSTVSLDQETQYF
TRBJ2-3 TRBV7-9 CASSPRTSGYTDTQYF
TRBJ2-7 TRBV12-3/TRBV12-4 CASRQTGLYEQYF
TRBJ1-2 TRBV6-2/TRBV6-3 CASTDLLGGEDGYTF
TRBJ1-1 TRBV9 CASSSLLGPNTEAFF
TRBJ2-5 TRBV6-2/TRBV6-3 CASLGTEETQYF
TRBJ2-4 TRBV12-3/TRBV12-4 CASSLETGVNIQYF
TRBJ1-6 TRBV10-3 CAISERGPPASPLHF
. TRBV4-1 CASSQGSPAGLYEQYF
TRBJ2-2 TRBV6-1 CASTPGQPNTGELFF
. TRBV28 CASSKTGGIHEQYF
TRBJ1-6 TRBV12-3/TRBV12-4 CASTRTNRPNSPLHF
TRBJ2-7 TRBV3-1 CASSQDLAQIRPYEQYF
TRBJ1-2 TRBV20-1 CSARDSTTAYGYTF
TRBJ2-3 TRBV15 CATALGVETDTQYF
TRBJ2-7 TRBV12-3/TRBV12-4 CASSFGVPAEQYF
TRBJ2-3 TRBV6-5 CASRSPSGGADTQYF
. TRBV11-2 CASSLFRNPTYYEQYF
TRBJ2-5 TRBV12-3/TRBV12-4 CASSRPGLAGDSQETQYF
TRBJ1-1 TRBV5-4 CASSLGPGMNTEAFF
TRBJ2-7 TRBV18 CASSPRRTGDRVYEQYF
TRBJ2-7 TRBV13 CASSLGEDRAYEQYF
TRBJ1-2 TRBV29-1 CSAPIGTANYGYTF
TRBJ2-3 TRBV6-2/TRBV6-3 CASGAPHGQGAADTQYF
TRBJ2-7 TRBV6-5 CASFRAPTYEQYF
TRBJ1-4 TRBV5-1 CASSFTGGQFEKLFF
TRBJ1-2 TRBV20-1 CSASAVVNYGYTF
TRBJ1-2 TRBV20-1 CSAMGQGRLDGHTF
TRBJ1-2 TRBV24-1 CATSDRRDTHGYTF
TRBJ1-4 TRBV12-3/TRBV12-4 CASSLSEQGANEKLFF
TRBJ1-5 TRBV6-2/TRBV6-3 CASRLAGGNNQPQHF
TRBJ2-3 TRBV4-3 CASSQDRQGVDTQYF
TRBJ2-7 TRBV29-1 CSVGGAGAYREQYF
TRBJ2-1 TRBV27 CASSSLDSSYNEQFF
TRBJ2-3 TRBV13 CASSARGHGTDTQYF
TRBJ1-5 TRBV27 CASSESGVVVQPQHF
TRBJ2-5 TRBV10-3 CAIRGGQYQETQYF
TRBJ2-1 TRBV15 CATSRVLPGTGLYNEQFF
. TRBV20-1 CSALGQTHYEQYF
TRBJ1-5 TRBV18 CASSPSVQGMNQPQHF
TRBJ2-2 TRBV5-6 CASSLHGPDTGELFF
TRBJ2-1 TRBV7-9 CASSPLGGTGQDNEQFF